The next 9 T cell receptor beta chains were all read from a single sample in a study of cytomegalovirus exposure and HLA in healthy donors. PCR primers comprised 60 Vbeta and 13 Jbeta primers. Sequencing was performed with immunoSEQ multiplex PCR; in TCRdb, only in-frame clones are kept and a portion is missing. The table shows under 200,000 clones, with 75% to 80% occurring only once. Sequenced material: PBMCs. These receptors all come from a woman aged 40 to 50 in good health and CMV-seronegative.

The chain links TRBV9 to TRBJ2-3, with 9 positions matching TRBD1. The CDR3 has 16 amino acids. J gave up 1 base and V 2 bases, and 5 bases lay outside the gene matches. Per germline, CDR1 SGDLS and CDR2 YYNGEE. The CDR3 protein is CASSVQRQGGTDTQYF. The CDR3 DNA reads as TGTGCCAGCAGCGTGCAACGACAGGGGGGCACAGATACGCAGTATTTT.

In the case of this clone: Other DNA sequences in this specimen translate into the identical CDR3. The chain links TRBV28 to TRBJ2-7; TRBD2 is a possible D gene (5 bases). The length of the CDR3 is 12 residues. Germline V gene data show CDR1 as MDHEN and CDR2 as SYDVKM. V was trimmed by 7 bases and J by 0 bases, leaving 7 bases between them. The CDR3 here is CASNRGSYEQYF. The CDR3 bases are TGTGCCAGCAATCGGGGCTCCTACGAGCAGTACTTC. Looking up the rest from reference TRBV28 and TRBJ2-7 gives the full variable domain: DVKVTQSSRYLVKRTGEKVFLECVQDMDHENMFWYRQDPGLGLRLIYFSYDVKMKEKGDIPEGYSVSREKKERFSLILESASTNQTSMYLCASNRGSYEQYFGPGTRLTVT.

This sequence joins TRBV7-3 and TRBJ1-2, with 7 positions matching TRBD1. The CDR3 loop spans 13 amino acids. CDR1 and CDR2 from the germline V gene are SGHTA and FQGTGA. Germline trimming cut 1 base from V and 8 bases from J; bases unmatched to any gene: 4. The CDR3 sequence is CASSLSSGQGYTF. CDR3 nucleotides: TGTGCCAGCAGCTTAAGTTCGGGACAGGGCTACACCTTC.

The V call is TRBV6-6, the J call TRBJ2-1; TRBD2 is a possible D gene (6 bases). The CDR3 covers 15 residues. The V end lost 4 bases, the J end lost 0 bases, and 10 bases lay between the germline ends. Germline values: CDR1 MNHNY, CDR2 SVGAGI (reference sequence). DNA for the CDR3: TGTGCCAGCAGTTCCCAGGAGGGCTCCTACAATGAGCAGTTCTTC. Amino acids: CASSSQEGSYNEQFF.

V and J are TRBV5-5 and TRBJ2-4, with a possible D match to TRBD2 (5 bases). Trimming took 5 bases from V and 7 from J, leaving 13 bases between them. From germline, CDR1 is SGHKS and CDR2 YYEKEE (reference sequence). The CDR3 is 13 residues long. Here the CDR3 reads CASRLPGDNIQYF. DNA of the CDR3: TGTGCCAGCAGATTGCCCGGGGATAACATTCAGTACTTC.

This clone was picked up a small number of times. At one end, the junction sequence differs from germline, possibly due to a read error. This chain links TRBV7-9 with TRBJ1-1; the D is unclear. Germline-derived CDR1 and CDR2 are SEHNR and FQNEAQ (reference sequence). This CDR3 spans 12 amino acids. Written as DNA, the CDR3 is TGTTCCAGCCGATGGGTCGATAGCGAAGCTTTCTTT. This gives the protein CSSRWVDSEAFF.

This clone was detected only once. CDR3 amino acids: CASSSRQGRDGYTF. The CDR3 DNA follows: TGTGCCAGCAGCTCCCGACAGGGTAGGGATGGCTACACCTTC. The chain is built from TRBV7-8 and TRBJ1-2; 7 bases agree with TRBD1. The CDR3 sequence is 14 residues long. CDR1 and CDR2 from the germline V gene are SGHVS and FQNEAQ. J was trimmed by 6 bases and V by 4 bases; bases with no gene match: 8.

This clone showed up just once. The J gene is TRBJ1-1, the V gene TRBV6-1; 7 bases match TRBD1. After removal of 5 bases from V and 3 bases from J, the junction contained 6 bases not matched to a gene. CDR3 length: 14 residues. Germline lookup yields CDR1 MNHNS and CDR2 SASEGT. The CDR3 region is CASSHDRVDTEAFF. For the CDR3, the DNA is TGTGCCAGCAGTCATGACAGGGTGGACACTGAAGCTTTCTTT.

Concerning this clone itself: Other DNA sequences in the sample encode the same CDR3. V usage is TRBV11-2 and J usage is TRBJ2-2; D not certain. The CDR3 totals 14 residues. V was clipped by 0 bases and J by 1 base, with 3 bases between them. Germline CDR1 and CDR2: SGHAT and FQNNGV. CDR3 protein: CASSLDRNTGELFF. In nucleotides, the CDR3 is TGTGCCAGCAGCTTAGATAGGAACACCGGGGAGCTGTTTTTT.